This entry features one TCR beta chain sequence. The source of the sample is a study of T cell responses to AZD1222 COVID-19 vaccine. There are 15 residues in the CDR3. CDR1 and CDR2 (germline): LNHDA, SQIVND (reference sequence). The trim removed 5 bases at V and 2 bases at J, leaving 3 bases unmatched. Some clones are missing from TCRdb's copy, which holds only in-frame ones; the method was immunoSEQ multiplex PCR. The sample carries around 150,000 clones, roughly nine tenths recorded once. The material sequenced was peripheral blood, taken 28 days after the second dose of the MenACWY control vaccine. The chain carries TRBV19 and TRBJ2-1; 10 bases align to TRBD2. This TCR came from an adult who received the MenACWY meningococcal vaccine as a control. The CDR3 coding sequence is TGTGCCAGTAGTGTCCTAGCGGGGGCCTACAATGAGCAGTTCTTC. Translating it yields CASSVLAGAYNEQFF.